Listed below are T cell receptor beta chains from one sample, sequenced in a study of cytomegalovirus exposure and HLA in healthy donors. Assay: immunoSEQ multiplex PCR; the TCRdb copy retains only in-frame clones and omits some. The sample shows 150,000 to 200,000 clones, and 2.1% sits with its ten largest clones. The sequencing sample was made of PBMCs. Every receptor here comes from a man younger than 45 in good health and CMV-seronegative. Each CDR3 is given with its conserved first and last residue. Each record gives: J gene, D gene, V gene, CDR3 protein, CDR3 DNA. A D gene is named only where the DNA matches it firmly.

TRBJ2-1 TRBD2 TRBV7-7 CASSLRLAGSVSEQFF TGTGCCAGCAGCTTAAGACTAGCGGGGAGTGTAAGTGAGCAGTTCTTC
TRBJ1-2 TRBD1 TRBV15 CATSRDLQGDGYTF TGTGCCACCAGCAGAGATTTACAGGGGGATGGCTACACCTTC
TRBJ2-2 TRBD1 TRBV4-3 CASTRETGVTGELFF TGCGCCAGCACTAGAGAGACAGGGGTGACCGGGGAGCTGTTTTTT
TRBJ2-7 TRBD2 TRBV29-1 CSVRSGIGEQYF TGCAGCGTGCGAAGCGGGATCGGCGAGCAGTACTTC
TRBJ1-1 NA TRBV27 CASSPAGRGVLNTEAFF TGTGCCAGCAGTCCGGCCGGACGGGGTGTCTTGAACACTGAAGCTTTCTTT
TRBJ2-5 NA TRBV18 CASSPFKGEETQYF TGTGCCAGCTCACCCTTTAAAGGGGAAGAGACCCAGTACTTC
TRBJ2-7 NA TRBV28 CASRVGAGYEQYF TGTGCCAGCAGGGTGGGGGCGGGCTACGAGCAGTACTTC
TRBJ1-1 TRBD1 TRBV6-5 CASSRQGGNTEAFF TGTGCCAGCAGCCGACAGGGAGGGAACACTGAAGCTTTCTTT
TRBJ1-4 NA TRBV7-2 CASSPREGRGDLFF TGTGCCAGCAGCCCCCGGGAGGGCAGGGGTGATTTGTTTTTT
TRBJ2-7 TRBD2 TRBV5-4 CASSLAGLVYEQYF TGTGCCAGCAGCTTAGCGGGACTTGTCTACGAGCAGTACTTC
TRBJ1-2 NA TRBV28 CASSAPGGNGYTF TGTGCCAGCAGTGCACCGGGAGGAAATGGCTACACCTTC
TRBJ1-1 NA TRBV5-1 CASSLFPGDTEAFF TGCGCCAGCAGTCTTTTCCCCGGAGACACTGAAGCTTTCTTT
TRBJ2-1 NA TRBV29-1 CSVERASNEQFF TGCAGCGTTGAGCGGGCTTCGAATGAGCAGTTCTTC
TRBJ2-7 TRBD2 TRBV15 CATSGASGGSYEQYF TGTGCCACCAGCGGGGCCTCGGGAGGATCCTACGAGCAGTACTTC
TRBJ2-5 NA TRBV11-2 CASSLERSEETQYF TGTGCCAGCAGCTTAGAACGCAGCGAAGAGACCCAGTACTTC
TRBJ2-3 TRBD1 TRBV7-9 CASSPGQGMADTQYF TGTGCCAGCAGCCCAGGACAGGGGATGGCAGATACGCAGTATTTT
TRBJ2-7 NA TRBV14 CASSQDLNAGGQYF TGTGCCAGCAGCCAAGATCTTAACGCGGGCGGGCAGTACTTC
TRBJ2-6 NA TRBV18 CASSRGGGGANVLTF TGTGCCAGCTCACGCGGAGGAGGTGGGGCCAACGTCCTGACTTTC
TRBJ2-3 TRBD2 TRBV19 CASSMALAATDTQYF TGTGCCAGTAGTATGGCTCTAGCGGCCACAGATACGCAGTATTTT
TRBJ1-1 TRBD1 TRBV7-9 CASSILRDRNTEAFF TGTGCCAGCAGCATCCTCCGGGACAGGAACACTGAAGCTTTCTTT
TRBJ2-7 NA TRBV5-1 CASKKAVLGYEQYF TGCGCCAGCAAGAAAGCGGTCCTAGGGTACGAGCAGTACTTC
TRBJ2-3 TRBD2 TRBV11-3 CASSFPSGSYTDTQYF TGTGCCAGCAGCTTCCCTAGCGGATCGTACACAGATACGCAGTATTTT
TRBJ1-6 NA TRBV6-1 CASSDRNRPYF TGTGCCAGCAGTGATAGGAACAGGCCGTACTTT
TRBJ2-3 TRBD2 TRBV5-6 CASSHTSGGRDTQYF TGTGCCAGCAGCCACACTAGCGGGGGCCGCGATACGCAGTATTTT
TRBJ2-3 TRBD2 TRBV5-1 CASSLVAGGLIGADTQYF TGCGCCAGCAGCTTGGTGGCGGGAGGGCTAATCGGCGCAGATACGCAGTATTTT